Each of the 17 T cell receptor beta chains below was sequenced from the same sample in a study of blood T cell repertoires in COVID-19. TCRdb's copy holds only in-frame clones and misses some; the assay was immunoSEQ multiplex PCR. This table holds under 150,000 clones, approximately 89% found once. What was sequenced was peripheral blood. The receptors shown here come from a woman aged 55-75 years with COVID-19, enrolled during active disease.

As DNA, the CDR3 is TGTGCCAGCAGTTTTCCAGGGGGCGGTACAGATACGCAGTATTTT. This codes for CASSFPGGGTDTQYF. The rearrangement joins TRBV6-6 to TRBJ2-3, with 8 bases fitting TRBD1. J gave up 3 bases and V 4 bases, and 6 bases lay outside the gene matches. The germline V gene has CDR1 MNHNY and CDR2 SVGAGI (reference sequence). The CDR3 has 15 residues.

This clone was detected only once. The V and J genes are TRBV15 and TRBJ2-7; D unclear. The length of the CDR3 is 15 residues. Germline values: CDR1 LNHNV, CDR2 YYDKDF (reference sequence). Trimming took off 1 base at V and 0 bases at J, with 10 bases between the two ends. This CDR3 reads CATSRGGPSSYEQYF. DNA for the CDR3: TGTGCCACCAGCAGAGGAGGCCCAAGCTCCTACGAGCAGTACTTC.

The V call is TRBV3-1 (or the pseudogene TRBV3-2), the J call TRBJ1-1; 9 nucleotides agree with TRBD1. V gave up 7 bases and J gave up 1 base; unmatched junction bases: 7. Germline CDR1 LGHDT, CDR2 YNNKEL (reference sequence). The CDR3 runs to 15 residues. The CDR3 sequence is CASTRSDRGNTEAFF. CDR3 bases: TGTGCCAGCACCCGATCGGACAGGGGGAACACTGAAGCTTTCTTT.

The V gene is TRBV5-1, the J gene TRBJ2-7, with D tentatively TRBD1 (5 bases). The CDR3 has 14 residues. The germline V gene encodes CDR1 SGHRS and CDR2 YFSETQ. Trimming cost V 1 base and J 2 bases, with 10 bases left between them. The CDR3 protein is CASSLWTNTYEQYF. The CDR3 coding sequence is TGCGCCAGCAGCTTGTGGACAAATACCTACGAGCAGTACTTC. The full variable domain, its missing parts supplied by reference TRBV5-1 and TRBJ2-7, is KAGVTQTPRYLIKTRGQQVTLSCSPISGHRSVSWYQQTPGQGLQFLFEYFSETQRNKGNFPGRFSGRQFSNSRSEMNVSTLELGDSALYLCASSLWTNTYEQYFGPGTRLTVT.

The CDR3 DNA sequence: TGTGCCAGCAGCCCCCGTTATAGGGGGCTGGACAATGAGCAGTTCTTC. Translation: CASSPRYRGLDNEQFF. The J gene is TRBJ2-1, the V gene TRBV11-1; 7 nucleotides match TRBD1. Per germline, CDR1 SGHAT and CDR2 FQDESV (reference sequence). Trimming cost V 5 bases and J 5 bases; bases outside gene matches: 12. The CDR3 runs to 16 residues.

The chain uses TRBV10-3 and TRBJ1-1; 9 bases agree with TRBD1. With 11 bases clipped from V and 5 bases from J, the junction kept 12 bases outside the gene matches. Germline V gene data show CDR1 as ENHRY and CDR2 as SYGVKD. CDR3 size: 14 residues. CDR3 nucleotide sequence: TGTGCCTCGAACCTTGGGACAGGGAGGACTGAAGCTTTCTTT. Its protein is CASNLGTGRTEAFF.

The rearrangement uses TRBV7-9 and TRBJ1-6; D unresolved. The CDR3 has 14 amino acids. The ends were cut back, 4 bases at V and 7 bases at J, with 11 bases in the middle. CDR1 and CDR2 (germline): SEHNR, FQNEAQ (reference sequence). CDR3 in amino acids: CASSWIGGNSPLHF. The CDR3 DNA follows: TGTGCCAGCAGCTGGATAGGAGGGAATTCACCCCTCCACTTT.

The V call is TRBV29-1, the J call TRBJ1-1, with 7 bases that match TRBD1. The CDR3 covers 14 residues. Germline assignment: CDR1 SQVTM and CDR2 ANQGSEA. V was clipped by 0 bases and J by 9 bases; unmatched bases: 10. The CDR3 loop reads CSVEDLGQRPKAFF. The DNA of the CDR3 is TGCAGCGTTGAAGATTTGGGACAGCGCCCTAAAGCTTTCTTT. The variable domain in full, completed from reference TRBV29-1 and TRBJ1-1, reads SAVISQKPSRDICQRGTSLTIQCQVDSQVTMMFWYRQQPGQSLTLIATANQGSEATYESGFVIDKFPISRPNLTFSTLTVSNMSPEDSSIYLCSVEDLGQRPKAFFGQGTRLTVV.

The sample holds one count of this clone. The chain uses TRBV5-4 and TRBJ1-6; D unresolved. The CDR3 is made up of 14 amino acids. CDR1 SGHNT and CDR2 YYREEE come from the germline V gene (reference sequence). V was trimmed by 4 bases and J by 0 bases, leaving 5 bases between them. The CDR3 nucleotides are TGTGCCAGCAGCCTCAGCTCCTATAATTCACCCCTCCACTTT. Protein sequence: CASSLSSYNSPLHF. The complete variable domain, with remaining parts taken from reference TRBV5-4 and TRBJ1-6, reads ETGVTQSPTHLIKTRGQQVTLRCSSQSGHNTVSWYQQALGQGPQFIFQYYREEENGRGNFPPRFSGLQFPNYSSELNVNALELDDSALYLCASSLSSYNSPLHFGNGTRLTVT.

As to this clone: Other DNA sequences in the sample encode the same CDR3. V usage is TRBV12-3 or TRBV12-4 and J usage is TRBJ1-2; 9 positions match TRBD1. CDR3 size: 13 residues. The V segment lost 5 bases and the J segment 4 bases; nucleotides outside the gene matches: 2. DNA for the CDR3: TGTGCCAGCAGTCTGGGACAGGGCTATGGCTACACCTTC. Amino acid sequence: CASSLGQGYGYTF.

About this clone: This CDR3 is also generated by other DNA sequences in the sample. J is TRBJ1-5 and V is TRBV30, with D tentatively TRBD1 (5 bases). V was clipped by 1 base and J by 2 bases, with 6 bases between them. The V gene's germline CDR1 is GTSNPN and CDR2 SVGIG (reference sequence). The CDR3 consists of 13 residues. Here the CDR3 reads CAWSGGGNQPQHF. CDR3 DNA: TGTGCCTGGAGTGGGGGCGGCAATCAGCCCCAGCATTTT.

The chain employs TRBV27 and TRBJ1-6, with 8 bases identical to TRBD1. The V gene's germline CDR1 is MNHEY and CDR2 SMNVEV (reference sequence). This CDR3 has 13 residues. After removal of 7 bases from V and 8 bases from J, the junction contained 4 bases not matched to a gene. The CDR3 sequence is CASTRDRYSPLHF. In DNA, the CDR3 is TGTGCCAGCACCAGGGACAGGTATTCACCCCTCCACTTT.

The rearrangement uses TRBV6-9 and TRBJ2-1, with D possibly being TRBD1 (6 bases). This CDR3 spans 16 amino acids. Trimming pared 6 bases from V and 9 bases from J, leaving 24 bases between. CDR1 and CDR2 from the germline V gene are MNHGY and SVAAGI. The CDR3 protein is CASRLGSRGPFCEQFF. CDR3 bases: TGTGCCAGCAGGTTGGGTTCCAGGGGACCGTTTTGTGAGCAGTTCTTC.

This chain links TRBV5-1 with TRBJ2-5, with D perhaps TRBD2 (7 bases). V was trimmed by 0 bases and J by 5 bases, leaving 20 bases between them. Looked up from germline, CDR1 is SGHRS and CDR2 is YFSETQ. This CDR3 region has 17 residues. The CDR3 bases are TGCGCCAGCAGCTTGGCCTCGGGGGGCCGACGGGGCGAGACCCAGTACTTC. Its protein product is CASSLASGGRRGETQYF.

The chain links TRBV5-4 to TRBJ1-6; 7 positions match TRBD1. V shed 0 bases, J shed 2 bases, and the junction held 5 bases outside the gene matches. Germline CDR1 reads SGHNT; CDR2 reads YYREEE (reference sequence). The CDR3 runs 17 residues. The CDR3 spells CASSLDPTGTYNSPLHF. The CDR3 DNA reads as TGTGCCAGCAGCTTGGACCCGACAGGGACCTATAATTCACCCCTCCACTTT.

This chain uses TRBV7-2 with TRBJ1-2; the D is unclear. This CDR3 has 13 residues. Germline V lookup: CDR1 SGHTA, CDR2 FQGNSA. Trimming stripped 0 bases from V and 6 bases from J, with 8 bases between. The CDR3 sequence is CASSLAIGDGYTF. CDR3 nucleotides: TGTGCCAGCAGCTTAGCGATAGGAGATGGCTACACCTTC.

The genes are TRBV29-1 and TRBJ1-5; TRBD1 matches at 7 bases. Germline V gene lookup returns CDR1 SQVTM and CDR2 ANQGSEA. This CDR3 region has 15 residues. V shed 5 bases and J 1 base; nucleotides not matched to a gene: 8. The CDR3 sequence: CSVLEGGESNQPQHF. Here the CDR3 DNA reads TGCAGCGTTCTGGAAGGGGGCGAGAGCAATCAGCCCCAGCATTTT.